This TCR beta chain appears in the sequencing data of a study of blood T cell repertoires in COVID-19. Per germline, CDR1 SQVTM and CDR2 ANQGSEA. CDR3 length: 13 amino acids. Trimming stripped 6 bases from V and 4 bases from J, with 15 bases between. TCRdb's table, derived via immunoSEQ multiplex PCR, lists solely in-frame clones and lacks some. The sample has 250,000 to 350,000 clones, approximately 87% seen once; the top ten hold about 7.8%. This sequence originates from a woman in her forties or fifties who had recovered from COVID-19. The sequenced sample was peripheral blood. The chain couples TRBV29-1 to TRBJ1-2, with D possibly matching TRBD1 (6 bases). The CDR3, as DNA: TGCAGCGTCATCCGGGACACCACCTATGGCTACACCTTC. Translated, it gives CSVIRDTTYGYTF.